The 11 T cell receptor beta chains below come from one sample, sequenced in a study of T cell responses to AZD1222 COVID-19 vaccine. The table came from immunoSEQ multiplex PCR; TCRdb's copy has only in-frame clones and leaves some out. The table shows approximately 120,000 clones, with roughly 89% occurring only once. This sample comprised peripheral blood, obtained on day 0 of AZD1222 vaccination. These receptor sequences come from an adult in good health.

The chain carries TRBV11-2 and TRBJ2-6; no clear D gene. The CDR3 sequence is 13 residues long. Trimming left V 4 bases short and J 6 bases short, with 7 bases between. In germline, CDR1 is SGHAT, CDR2 FQNNGV. As DNA, the CDR3 is TGTGCCAGCAGCTCCGGAGTGGCCAACGTCCTGACTTTC. This encodes CASSSGVANVLTF.

This chain uses TRBV6-5 with TRBJ1-4, with D unclear. With 6 bases removed from V and 7 bases from J, the gap between germline ends came to 18 bases. The CDR3 length is 15 residues. Germline V lookup: CDR1 MNHEY, CDR2 SVGAGI. The CDR3 here is CASSRGPTSSEKLFF. The CDR3 nucleotides are TGTGCCAGCAGCCGGGGTCCCACATCTTCTGAAAAACTGTTTTTT.

The V gene is TRBV7-9, the J gene TRBJ1-2; 7 positions match TRBD1. The CDR3 totals 14 residues. Germline V CDR1 and CDR2: SEHNR, FQNEAQ (reference sequence). V trimming: 3 bases; J trimming: 3 bases; junction bases outside the gene matches: 4. CDR3 nucleotides: TGTGCCAGCAGCTTTGCCGGGACAGACTATGGCTACACCTTC. It translates to CASSFAGTDYGYTF.

The chain couples TRBV19 to TRBJ1-1, with D possibly being TRBD1 (5 bases). With 0 bases removed from V and 11 bases from J, the gap between germline ends came to 19 bases. Germline CDR1 is LNHDA and CDR2 is SQIVND (reference sequence). This CDR3 contains 15 residues. The CDR3 is CASSIDLLGQGSAFF. The CDR3 nucleotides are TGTGCCAGTAGTATAGATCTCCTGGGGCAGGGCTCGGCTTTCTTT.

The CDR3 region is CASTPESGTSYEQYF. CDR3 sequence (DNA): TGTGCCAGCACCCCGGAAAGCGGGACGTCCTACGAGCAGTACTTC. This chain links TRBV7-2 with TRBJ2-7; 7 bases match TRBD2. V gave up 7 bases and J gave up 1 base; unmatched junction bases: 10. Germline loops: CDR1 SGHTA, CDR2 FQGNSA. This CDR3 is built from 15 residues.

The rearrangement uses TRBV18 and TRBJ2-1, with 12 bases that match TRBD2. This CDR3 contains 18 residues. V lost 3 bases, J lost 2 bases, and 8 bases stayed unmatched. Per the germline V gene, CDR1 is KGHSH and CDR2 is LQKENI. CDR3 nucleotides: TGTGCCAGCTCACCTGACCTAGCGGGAGGGGGAACCTACAATGAGCAGTTCTTC. Translating gives CASSPDLAGGGTYNEQFF.

The CDR3 is CASSQRNEQFF. The CDR3 DNA reads as TGTGCCAGCAGCCAGCGCAATGAGCAGTTCTTC. This sequence joins TRBV27 and TRBJ2-1, with D uncertain. The V gene's germline CDR1 is MNHEY and CDR2 SMNVEV (reference sequence). Trimming cost V 6 bases and J 6 bases, with 6 bases left between them. The CDR3 covers 11 residues.

V usage is TRBV9 and J usage is TRBJ2-7; TRBD2 aligns across 7 bases. V shed 4 bases and J 0 bases; nucleotides not matched to a gene: 4. The germline CDR1 and CDR2 sequences are SGDLS and YYNGEE. The CDR3 length is 14 residues. In DNA form, the CDR3 reads TGTGCCAGCAGCATCACTAGCGTCTCCTACGAGCAGTACTTC. This encodes CASSITSVSYEQYF.

The chain employs TRBV6-6 and TRBJ1-2; 7 bases line up with TRBD1. J was trimmed by 0 bases and V by 5 bases; bases with no gene match: 9. Per germline, CDR1 MNHNY and CDR2 SVGAGI (reference sequence). CDR3 length: 16 residues. The CDR3 coding sequence is TGTGCCAGCAGTAAACCCCCGGGACAGCCTAACTATGGCTACACCTTC. This sequence encodes CASSKPPGQPNYGYTF.

V is TRBV25-1 and J is TRBJ2-5; D might be TRBD1 or TRBD2, each matching 5 bases. Deletions cut 7 bases from V and 4 bases from J, with 19 bases between. Germline CDR1 and CDR2: MGHDK and SYGVNS. This CDR3 has 15 amino acids. CDR3 sequence (DNA): TGTGCCAGCAACGTGAGGGGCGCGAGGGGAGAGACCCAGTACTTC. It yields the protein CASNVRGARGETQYF. The complete variable domain, with remaining parts taken from reference TRBV25-1 and TRBJ2-5, reads EADIYQTPRYLVIGTGKKITLECSQTMGHDKMYWYQQDPGMELHLIHYSYGVNSTEKGDLSSESTVSRIRTEHFPLTLESARPSHTSQYLCASNVRGARGETQYFGPGTRLLVL.

V and J are TRBV6-2 or TRBV6-3 and TRBJ1-5, with 9 bases that match TRBD1. CDR3 size: 16 residues. CDR1 and CDR2 (germline): MNHEY, SVGEGT. V trimming: 6 bases; J trimming: 4 bases; junction bases outside the gene matches: 10. The CDR3 sequence is CASSRPDRGVNQPQHF. The CDR3 coding sequence is TGTGCCAGCAGCCGACCGGACAGGGGCGTTAATCAGCCCCAGCATTTT.